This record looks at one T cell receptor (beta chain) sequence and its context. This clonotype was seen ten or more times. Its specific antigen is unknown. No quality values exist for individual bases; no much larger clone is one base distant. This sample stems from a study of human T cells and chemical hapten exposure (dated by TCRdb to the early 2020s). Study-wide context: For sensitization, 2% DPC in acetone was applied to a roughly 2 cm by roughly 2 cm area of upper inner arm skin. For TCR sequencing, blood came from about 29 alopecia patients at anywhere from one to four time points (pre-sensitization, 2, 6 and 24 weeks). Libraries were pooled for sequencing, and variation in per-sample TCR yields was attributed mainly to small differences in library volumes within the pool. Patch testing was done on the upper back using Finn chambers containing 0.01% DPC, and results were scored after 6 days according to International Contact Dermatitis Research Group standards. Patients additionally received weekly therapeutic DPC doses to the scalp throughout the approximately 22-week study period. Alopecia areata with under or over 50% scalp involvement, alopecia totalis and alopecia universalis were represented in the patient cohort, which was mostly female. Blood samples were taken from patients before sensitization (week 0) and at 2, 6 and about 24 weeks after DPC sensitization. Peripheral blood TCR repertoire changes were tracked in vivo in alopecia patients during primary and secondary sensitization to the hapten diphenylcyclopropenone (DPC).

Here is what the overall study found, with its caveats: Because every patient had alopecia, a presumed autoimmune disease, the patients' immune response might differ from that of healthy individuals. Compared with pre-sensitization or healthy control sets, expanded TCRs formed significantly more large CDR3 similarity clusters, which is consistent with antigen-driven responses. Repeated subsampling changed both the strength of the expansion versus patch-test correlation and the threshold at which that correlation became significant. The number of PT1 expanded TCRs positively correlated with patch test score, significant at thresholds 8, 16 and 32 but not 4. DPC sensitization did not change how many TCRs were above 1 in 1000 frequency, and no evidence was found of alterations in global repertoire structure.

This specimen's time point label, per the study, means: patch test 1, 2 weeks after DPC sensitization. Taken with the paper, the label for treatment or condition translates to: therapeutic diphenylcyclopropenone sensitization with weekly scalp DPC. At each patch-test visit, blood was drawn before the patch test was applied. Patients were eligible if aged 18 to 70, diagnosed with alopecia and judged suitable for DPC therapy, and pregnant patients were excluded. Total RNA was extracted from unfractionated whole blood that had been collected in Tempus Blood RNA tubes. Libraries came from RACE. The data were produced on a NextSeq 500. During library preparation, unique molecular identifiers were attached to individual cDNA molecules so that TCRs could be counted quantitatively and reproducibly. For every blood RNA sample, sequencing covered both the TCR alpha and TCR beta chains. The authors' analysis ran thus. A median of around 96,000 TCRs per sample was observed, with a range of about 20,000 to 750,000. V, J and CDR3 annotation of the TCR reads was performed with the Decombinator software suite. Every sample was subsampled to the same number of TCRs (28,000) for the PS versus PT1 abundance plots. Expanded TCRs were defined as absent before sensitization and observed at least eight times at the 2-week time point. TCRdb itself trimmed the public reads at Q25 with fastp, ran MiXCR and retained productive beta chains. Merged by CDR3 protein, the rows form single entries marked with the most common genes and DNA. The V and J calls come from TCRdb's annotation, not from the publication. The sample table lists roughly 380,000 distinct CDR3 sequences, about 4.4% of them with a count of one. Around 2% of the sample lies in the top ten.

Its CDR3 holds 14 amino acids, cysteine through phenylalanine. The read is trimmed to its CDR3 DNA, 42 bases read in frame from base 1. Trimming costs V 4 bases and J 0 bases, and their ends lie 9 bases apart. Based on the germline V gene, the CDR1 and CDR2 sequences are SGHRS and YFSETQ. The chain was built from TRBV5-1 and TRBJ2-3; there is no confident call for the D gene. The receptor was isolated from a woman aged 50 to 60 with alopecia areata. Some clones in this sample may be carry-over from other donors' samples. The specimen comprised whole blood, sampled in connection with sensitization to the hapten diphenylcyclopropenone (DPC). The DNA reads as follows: TGCGCCAGCAGCCTGACGGCAAGCACAGATACGCAGTATTTT. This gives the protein CASSLTASTDTQYF.